This TCR beta chain was sequenced during a study of sequential checkpoint blockade in melanoma. TCRdb keeps only in-frame clones here, not all; method: immunoSEQ multiplex PCR. The sample records about 38,000 clones, roughly 88% being singletons. Treatment specified: randomized to nivolumab then ipilimumab (arm A) or the reverse (arm B). V was pared by 2 bases and J by 3 bases, with 21 bases between. Germline-derived CDR1 and CDR2 are MGHDK and SYGVNS. The CDR3 has 18 amino acids. Specimen: CD8+ T cells sorted from blood (inferred from file names), collected from a patient given nivolumab and ipilimumab in sequence. The gene calls are TRBV25-1 and TRBJ2-3, with D possibly matching TRBD1 (5 bases). This receptor was identified in a human donor with melanoma. In DNA, the CDR3 is TGTGCCAGCAGTGAACGGCTATTGTTCAGGGCAGGGACAGATACGCAGTATTTT. Its translation is CASSERLLFRAGTDTQYF.